The entry below gives a single TCR beta chain sequence along with its context. The source of the sample is a study of blood T cells in healthy people across ages. For the second PCR, which ran for about 7 to 11 cycles, a sample-barcoded 5' primer and a J-beta primer mix were used. TCRdb re-called the 5' RACE reads with MiXCR, one entry per CDR3 protein. The sample has hundreds of thousands of distinct CDR3 sequences, more than 40% seen once. The germline CDR1 and CDR2 sequences are GTSNPN and SVGIG (reference sequence). The CDR3 extends over 11 amino acids. V lost 4 bases and J 0 bases, leaving 2 bases between the germline ends.

The chain couples TRBV30 to TRBJ2-3, with unresolved D. Sequencing was performed on blood. This receptor was obtained from an older woman in good health. This chain's CDR3 is CAWKSTDTQYF. CDR3 DNA sequence: TGTGCCTGGAAGAGCACAGATACGCAGTATTTT.